Shown below are 3 T cell receptor beta chains from a single sample sequenced in a study of blood T cells in healthy people across ages. Together with a sample-barcoded 5' primer, a J-beta primer mix was included in a second PCR lasting about 6 to 12 cycles. TCRdb reprocessed the 5' RACE reads via MiXCR and lists one record per CDR3 protein. Among 1.8 million or so distinct CDR3 sequences, roughly two fifths were seen once, and the ten largest hold 23%. Material: blood. The source of these receptors is a human donor in good health.

The chain carries TRBV20-1 and TRBJ1-1; TRBD1 is a possible D gene (6 bases). Trimming removed 0 bases from V and 1 base from J, with 12 bases in between. CDR1 is DFQATT, CDR2 SNEGSKA, per germline (reference sequence). This CDR3 contains 15 residues. The CDR3 is CSARDPGQTNTEAFF. The CDR3 bases are TGCAGTGCTAGAGATCCTGGACAGACGAACACTGAAGCTTTCTTT.

The gene calls are TRBV9 and TRBJ2-3, with 7 bases identical to TRBD1. Germline-derived CDR1 and CDR2 are SGDLS and YYNGEE. Germline trimming cut 4 bases from V and 2 bases from J; bases unmatched to any gene: 10. The CDR3 spans 16 residues. The CDR3 DNA reads TGTGCCAGCAGCCCCTTAGGACAGGCCTACACAGATACGCAGTATTTT. This sequence encodes CASSPLGQAYTDTQYF. Full variable domain (remainder filled in from reference TRBV9 and TRBJ2-3): DSGVTQTPKHLITATGQRVTLRCSPRSGDLSVYWYQQSLDQGLQFLIQYYNGEERAKGNILERFSAQQFPDLHSELNLSSLELGDSALYFCASSPLGQAYTDTQYFGPGTRLTVL.

This chain connects TRBV5-1 to TRBJ1-5, with a weak D call TRBD1 (6 bases). The CDR3 sequence is 14 residues long. V shed 2 bases and J shed 4 bases, with 10 bases lying between them. Germline V gene sequence: CDR1 SGHRS, CDR2 YFSETQ. CDR3 nucleotide sequence: TGCGCCAGCAGCTTCACAGGGTTAAATCAGCCCCAGCATTTT. This gives the protein CASSFTGLNQPQHF.